This T cell receptor beta chain was found in a study of OX40 agonist ivuxolimab in advanced cancers. In the study overall: The dose-escalation cohort had hepatocellular carcinoma, melanoma, renal cell or head and neck cancer. Two cutaneous melanoma patients and one hepatocellular carcinoma patient, three in all, had partial responses.

Notes on the study in general: The study found among the lowest clonal expansion in partial responders at 0.1-3.0 mg/kg.

This table comes from immunoSEQ multiplex PCR, and its TCRdb copy is limited to in-frame clones, with some not included. This sample has 34,000 or so clones, with 90% to 95% found just once. For this clone: Its specificity is not known.

The source is an adult with an advanced solid tumor such as melanoma, head and neck, liver or kidney cancer. Here the sequenced sample was CD4+ or CD8+ T cells sorted from blood, taken in a trial of the OX40 agonist ivuxolimab.

CDR3 amino acids: CASSASQDSSYEQYF. Here the CDR3 DNA reads TGTGCCAGCAGCGCGTCACAGGACAGTTCCTACGAGCAGTACTTC. The chain uses TRBV7-9 and TRBJ2-7; a possible D gene is TRBD1 (6 bases). The CDR3 spans 15 residues. Germline lookup yields CDR1 SEHNR and CDR2 FQNEAQ (reference sequence). The V gene lost 5 bases and the J gene lost 1 base, with 15 bases spanning the gap.